This T cell receptor beta chain emerged from a study of control samples from healthy donors and cancer patients (dated by TCRdb to about 2020). Library creation used the immunoSEQ multiplex PCR assay. TCRdb mirrors the immuneACCESS table, restricted to in-frame sequences. Some clones are absent from its copies; in checked studies, under half trace to an unresolved V gene, and the reason for the others is unknown. Here the sample has fewer than 500,000 clones; 90% occur a single time. Around 6.4% of the sample is held by the ten biggest clonotypes. Turning to this clone: Its specific antigen is unknown. No base qualities exist here, and no much larger clone lies one base off it.

Based on the germline V gene, the CDR1 and CDR2 sequences are SGHDT and YYEEEE. The CDR3 contains 14 residues, cysteine and phenylalanine counted. The DNA shown is the 42-base CDR3, in frame from base 1. V sheds 6 bases and J sheds 9 bases, leaving 16 bases between their ends. The rearrangement combines TRBV5-6 with TRBJ1-6; the D gene remains uncertain. The TCR comes from a man aged 40-49 years with head and neck cancer. Material for sequencing was PBMCs. The CDR3 region has the sequence CASTPGVGSSPLHF. The DNA sequence is TGTGCCAGCACCCCCGGGGTAGGTAGTTCACCCCTCCACTTT.